The 8 T cell receptor beta chains listed next were all sequenced from one sample in a study of vaccination and CD4 T cells after COVID-19. Treatment of the sample: 10-day PBMC culture with coronavirus spike peptide pools or control peptides (ViraFEST assay). With the Oncomine TCR Beta short-read assay, DNA from cultured CD4+ T cells was sequenced. TCRdb re-analysed the PCR reads in MiXCR, keeping a single row per CDR3 protein. The sample has about 14,000 distinct CDR3 sequences, around two fifths seen once. Their specific antigens are unknown. The source material was CD4+ T cells from blood, cultured in vitro. Receptor source: a human donor who had recovered from COVID-19.

This clonotype came up a few times. The chain links TRBV6-2 or TRBV6-3 to TRBJ2-5; D ambiguous. Trimming took off 5 bases at V and 3 bases at J, with 4 bases between the two ends. CDR1 and CDR2 (germline): MNHEY, SVGEGT. The length of the CDR3 is 11 residues. CDR3 loop: CASSTKETQYF. CDR3 DNA sequence: TGTGCCAGCAGTACAAAAGAGACCCAGTACTTC.

This chain joins TRBV15 and TRBJ2-7; D unclear. V was clipped by 0 bases and J by 6 bases, with 9 bases between them. CDR1 and CDR2 from the germline V gene are LNHNV and YYDKDF (reference sequence). The CDR3 contains 13 residues. This chain's CDR3 is CATSRDIVREQYF. In DNA, the CDR3 is TGTGCCACCAGCAGAGACATTGTACGCGAGCAGTACTTC.

CDR3 in amino acids: CASSLAMGQGNTEAFF. DNA for the CDR3: TGTGCCAGCAGCTTAGCGATGGGACAGGGGAACACTGAAGCTTTCTTT. The chain couples TRBV7-8 to TRBJ1-1; TRBD1 matches 9 bases. Per germline, CDR1 SGHVS and CDR2 FQNEAQ. The junction had 3 bases not matched to a gene; V was cut back by 0 bases and J by 1 base. This CDR3 region has 16 residues.

The chain has TRBV7-9 and TRBJ2-2, with D hard to call. Trimming pared 1 base from V and 7 bases from J, leaving 7 bases between. The CDR3 loop spans 13 amino acids. Germline assignment: CDR1 SEHNR and CDR2 FQNEAQ (reference sequence). Here the CDR3 DNA reads TGTGCCAGCAGCTTAGTTGGGGACGGGGAGCTGTTTTTT. Translated: CASSLVGDGELFF.

This sequence joins TRBV20-1 and TRBJ2-1, with 9 bases aligning to TRBD1. This CDR3 spans 15 amino acids. Germline V gives CDR1 DFQATT, CDR2 SNEGSKA (reference sequence). Germline trimming cut 4 bases from V and 1 base from J; bases unmatched to any gene: 5. The chain's CDR3 is CSAMGQGGSYNEQFF. The CDR3 nucleotides are TGCAGTGCTATGGGACAGGGAGGATCCTACAATGAGCAGTTCTTC.

This chain joins TRBV20-1 and TRBJ2-5, with 12 bases lining up with TRBD2. The CDR3 length is 19 residues. After removal of 1 base from V and 4 bases from J, the junction contained 16 bases not matched to a gene. Germline CDR1 and CDR2: DFQATT and SNEGSKA (reference sequence). Written as DNA, the CDR3 is TGCAGTGCTAGAGTTTCGAGGCTAGCGGGAGGGCTGGGGGGAGAGACCCAGTACTTC. Translating gives CSARVSRLAGGLGGETQYF.

The V and J genes are TRBV10-2 and TRBJ2-7; D gene uncertain. The CDR3 consists of 12 residues. Germline V gives CDR1 WSHSY, CDR2 SAAADI. Trimming left V 7 bases short and J 0 bases short, with 7 bases between. CDR3 DNA: TGCGCCAGCAAGTCCGGCTCCTACGAGCAGTACTTC. It encodes CASKSGSYEQYF.

The chain combines TRBV5-4 with TRBJ2-1; 11 bases match TRBD2. This CDR3 has 16 residues. J lost 6 bases, V lost 2 bases, and 7 bases had no gene match. Germline CDR1 SGHNT, CDR2 YYREEE (reference sequence). The chain's CDR3 is CASSLGTSGSSNEQFF. CDR3 sequence (DNA): TGTGCCAGCAGCTTAGGTACTAGCGGGAGTAGCAATGAGCAGTTCTTC.